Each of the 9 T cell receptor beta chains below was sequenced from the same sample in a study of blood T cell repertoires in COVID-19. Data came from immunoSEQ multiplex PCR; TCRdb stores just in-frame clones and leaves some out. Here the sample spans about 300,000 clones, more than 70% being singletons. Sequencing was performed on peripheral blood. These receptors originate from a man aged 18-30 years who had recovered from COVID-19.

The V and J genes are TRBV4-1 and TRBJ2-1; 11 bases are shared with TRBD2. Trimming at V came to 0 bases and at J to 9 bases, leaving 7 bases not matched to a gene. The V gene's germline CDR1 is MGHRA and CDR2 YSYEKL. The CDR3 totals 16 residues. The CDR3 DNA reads TGCGCCAGCAGCCAAGAAGGGACTAGCGGAAGGTTTGAGCAGTTCTTC. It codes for CASSQEGTSGRFEQFF.

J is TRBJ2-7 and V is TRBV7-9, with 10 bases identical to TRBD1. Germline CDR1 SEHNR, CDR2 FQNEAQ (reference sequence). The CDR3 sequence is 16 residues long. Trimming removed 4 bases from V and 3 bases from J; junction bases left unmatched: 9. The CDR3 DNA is TGTGCCAGCAGCTCTAGTTCCGGGACAGGGGTCTACGAGCAGTACTTC. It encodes CASSSSSGTGVYEQYF. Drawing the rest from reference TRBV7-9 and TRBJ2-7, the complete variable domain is DTGVSQNPRHKITKRGQNVTFRCDPISEHNRLYWYRQTLGQGPEFLTYFQNEAQLEKSRLLSDRFSAERPKGSFSTLEIQRTEQGDSAMYLCASSSSSGTGVYEQYFGPGTRLTVT.

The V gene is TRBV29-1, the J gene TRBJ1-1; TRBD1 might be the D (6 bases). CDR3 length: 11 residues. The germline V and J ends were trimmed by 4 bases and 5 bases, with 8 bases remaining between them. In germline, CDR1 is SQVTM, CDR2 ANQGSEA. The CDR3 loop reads CSVAGATEAFF. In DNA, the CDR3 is TGCAGCGTTGCAGGGGCGACTGAAGCTTTCTTT.

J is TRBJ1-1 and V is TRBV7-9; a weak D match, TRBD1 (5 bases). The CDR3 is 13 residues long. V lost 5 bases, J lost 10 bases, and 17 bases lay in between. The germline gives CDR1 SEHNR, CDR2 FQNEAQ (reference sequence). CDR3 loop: CASSIDSGRGAFF. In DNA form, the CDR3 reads TGTGCCAGCAGCATAGACTCAGGGAGGGGAGCTTTCTTT.

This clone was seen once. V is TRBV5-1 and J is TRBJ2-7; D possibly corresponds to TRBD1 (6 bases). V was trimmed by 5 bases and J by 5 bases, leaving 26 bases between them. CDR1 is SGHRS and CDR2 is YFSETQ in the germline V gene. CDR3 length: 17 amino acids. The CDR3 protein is CASRFLTGRGSENEQYF. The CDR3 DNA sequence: TGCGCCAGCAGATTCCTTACCGGCAGGGGCTCCGAGAACGAGCAGTACTTC.

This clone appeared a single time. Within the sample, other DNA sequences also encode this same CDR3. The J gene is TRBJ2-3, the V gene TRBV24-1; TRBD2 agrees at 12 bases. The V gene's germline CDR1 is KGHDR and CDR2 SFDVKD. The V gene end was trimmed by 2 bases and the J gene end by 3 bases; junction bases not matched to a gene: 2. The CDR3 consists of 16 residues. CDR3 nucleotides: TGTGCCACCAGTGATTCAGGACTAGCGGGAACAGATACGCAGTATTTT. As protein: CATSDSGLAGTDTQYF.

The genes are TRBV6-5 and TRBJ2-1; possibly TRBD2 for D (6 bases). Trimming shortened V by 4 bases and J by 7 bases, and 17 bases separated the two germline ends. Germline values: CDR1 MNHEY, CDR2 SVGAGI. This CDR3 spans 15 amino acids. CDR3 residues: CASSSLAGRLNEQFF. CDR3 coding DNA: TGTGCCAGCAGTTCCCTGGCGGGACGATTAAATGAGCAGTTCTTC.

The CDR3 is CAISESPGGGYGYTF. The CDR3, as DNA: TGTGCCATCAGTGAGTCGCCGGGAGGAGGGTATGGCTACACCTTC. This chain connects TRBV10-3 to TRBJ1-2; unclear D gene. From germline, CDR1 is ENHRY and CDR2 SYGVKD. V was cut by 0 bases and J by 5 bases, with 13 bases left in between. The CDR3 sequence is 15 residues long.

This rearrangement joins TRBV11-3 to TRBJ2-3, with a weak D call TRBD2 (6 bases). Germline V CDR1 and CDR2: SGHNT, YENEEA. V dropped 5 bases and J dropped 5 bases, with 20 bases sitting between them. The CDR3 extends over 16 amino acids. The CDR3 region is CASSQEVTGGGDTQYF. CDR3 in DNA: TGTGCCAGCAGCCAAGAAGTGACCGGGGGAGGAGATACGCAGTATTTT.